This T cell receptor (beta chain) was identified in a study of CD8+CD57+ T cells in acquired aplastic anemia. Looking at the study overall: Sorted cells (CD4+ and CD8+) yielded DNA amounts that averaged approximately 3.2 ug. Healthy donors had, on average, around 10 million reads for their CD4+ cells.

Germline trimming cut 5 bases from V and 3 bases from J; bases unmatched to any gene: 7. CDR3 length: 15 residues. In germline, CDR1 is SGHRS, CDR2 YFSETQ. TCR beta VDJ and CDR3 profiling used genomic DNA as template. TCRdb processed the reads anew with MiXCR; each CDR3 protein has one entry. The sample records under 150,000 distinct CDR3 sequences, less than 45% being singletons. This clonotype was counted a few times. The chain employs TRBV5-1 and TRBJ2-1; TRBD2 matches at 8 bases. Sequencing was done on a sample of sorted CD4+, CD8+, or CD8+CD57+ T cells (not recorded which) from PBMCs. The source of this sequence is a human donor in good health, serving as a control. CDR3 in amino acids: CASRTAGEHYNEQFF. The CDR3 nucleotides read TGCGCCAGCAGGACAGCGGGAGAACACTACAATGAGCAGTTCTTC. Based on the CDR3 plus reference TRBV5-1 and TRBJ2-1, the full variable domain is KAGVTQTPRYLIKTRGQQVTLSCSPISGHRSVSWYQQTPGQGLQFLFEYFSETQRNKGNFPGRFSGRQFSNSRSEMNVSTLELGDSALYLCASRTAGEHYNEQFFGPGTRLTVL.